The 11 T cell receptor beta chains below come from one sample, sequenced in a study of blood T cell repertoires in COVID-19. Measured with immunoSEQ multiplex PCR; TCRdb has only the in-frame clones, and not every one. The sample consists of 200,000 to 250,000 clones, more than 75% of them appearing once. The specimen sequenced was peripheral blood. These receptors were taken from a man in his fifties with COVID-19, enrolled during active disease.

The chain joins TRBV7-2 to TRBJ1-2; possibly TRBD1 for D (5 bases). Germline V gene lookup returns CDR1 SGHTA and CDR2 FQGNSA. The ends were cut back, 5 bases at V and 8 bases at J, with 18 bases in the middle. The CDR3 sequence is 14 residues long. The CDR3 region has the DNA TGTGCCAGCAGCCAAGACGACAGATTTGGAGGCTACACCTTC. Residues: CASSQDDRFGGYTF.

The rearrangement uses TRBV19 and TRBJ1-1; a weak D match, TRBD1 (5 bases). CDR1 is LNHDA, CDR2 SQIVND, per germline (reference sequence). Between the trimmed V and J ends, which lost 3 bases and 11 bases, there was a span of 25 bases. This CDR3 contains 16 residues. The CDR3 DNA is TGTGCCAGTAGTATTGGGCAGGATGGTAACCCGGGGGTGGCTTTCTTT. Amino acids: CASSIGQDGNPGVAFF.

The chain combines TRBV24-1 with TRBJ1-2; no clear D gene. Germline loops: CDR1 KGHDR, CDR2 SFDVKD. V lost 4 bases, J lost 6 bases, and 8 bases lay in between. The CDR3 runs to 12 residues. CDR3 in amino acids: CATSDRFDGYTF. For the CDR3, the DNA is TGTGCCACCAGTGACAGGTTCGATGGCTACACCTTC.

This chain links TRBV9 with TRBJ2-1; TRBD2 matches at 9 bases. The CDR3 length is 17 residues. The germline CDR1 and CDR2 sequences are SGDLS and YYNGEE. J gave up 7 bases and V 3 bases, and 14 bases lay outside the gene matches. DNA of the CDR3: TGTGCCAGCAGCGAGAATAGCGGGAGCCTACAGAAAAATGAGCAGTTCTTC. The encoded protein is CASSENSGSLQKNEQFF.

The gene calls are TRBV5-4 and TRBJ2-4, with a possible D match to TRBD1 (5 bases). V lost 2 bases, J lost 6 bases, and 12 bases lay in between. The CDR3 spans 14 residues. CDR1 is SGHNT, CDR2 YYREEE, per germline (reference sequence). CDR3 DNA: TGTGCCAGCAGCTTTGTGGGCACAGGAAACATTCAGTACTTC. It translates to CASSFVGTGNIQYF.

CDR3 coding DNA: TGCGCCAGCAGCCTGGGACAACGCACAGATACGCAGTATTTT. Translated: CASSLGQRTDTQYF. The chain combines TRBV5-1 with TRBJ2-3, with D possibly TRBD1 on 6 matching bases. The length of the CDR3 is 14 residues. Trimming took 4 bases from V and 1 from J, leaving 10 bases between them. From germline, CDR1 is SGHRS and CDR2 YFSETQ.

The chain carries TRBV15 and TRBJ1-3; D is unclear. The CDR3 runs to 15 residues. The germline V gene encodes CDR1 LNHNV and CDR2 YYDKDF (reference sequence). With 6 bases removed from V and 0 bases from J, the gap between germline ends came to 12 bases. The CDR3 here is CATSQQRDSGNTIYF. The CDR3 DNA is TGTGCCACCAGTCAACAGAGGGACTCTGGAAACACCATATATTTT. Supplemented by reference TRBV15 and TRBJ1-3, the full variable domain reads DAMVIQNPRYQVTQFGKPVTLSCSQTLNHNVMYWYQQKSSQAPKLLFHYYDKDFNNEADTPDNFQSRRPNTSFCFLDIRSPGLGDTAMYLCATSQQRDSGNTIYFGEGSWLTVV.

The rearrangement joins TRBV28 to TRBJ2-7, with 11 bases that match TRBD1. Trimming cost V 5 bases and J 3 bases; bases outside gene matches: 12. The germline gives CDR1 MDHEN, CDR2 SYDVKM. The length of the CDR3 is 17 residues. DNA of the CDR3: TGTGCCAGCAGTCACCCCCTTTTCGGGACAGGGGGCTACGAGCAGTACTTC. It is translated as CASSHPLFGTGGYEQYF.

The gene calls are TRBV4-3 and TRBJ1-3; TRBD1 matches 7 bases. The CDR3 consists of 16 residues. V shed 4 bases, J shed 4 bases, and the junction held 10 bases outside the gene matches. The V gene's germline CDR1 is LGHNA and CDR2 YSLEER. CDR3 nucleotides: TGCGCCAGCAGCCCCAAACCCACAGGGGACGGAAACACCATATATTTT. This codes for CASSPKPTGDGNTIYF.

The V and J genes are TRBV18 and TRBJ1-4; D gene uncertain. The V gene's germline CDR1 is KGHSH and CDR2 LQKENI. The V and J ends lost 3 bases and 6 bases respectively, with 11 bases between them. This CDR3 is built from 14 residues. The CDR3 coding sequence is TGTGCCAGCTCACCTTCGCGAGGTGATGAAAAACTGTTTTTT. Protein: CASSPSRGDEKLFF. Full variable domain (remainder filled in from reference TRBV18 and TRBJ1-4): NAGVMQNPRHLVRRRGQEARLRCSPMKGHSHVYWYRQLPEEGLKFMVYLQKENIIDESGMPKERFSAEFPKEGPSILRIQQVVRGDSAAYFCASSPSRGDEKLFFGSGTQLSVL.

The chain uses TRBV5-1 and TRBJ2-1; 7 bases fit TRBD1. Germline CDR1 and CDR2: SGHRS and YFSETQ. Trimming removed 2 bases from V and 6 bases from J; junction bases left unmatched: 11. There are 16 residues in the CDR3. The CDR3 nucleotides are TGCGCCAGCAGCTTTCTTTCTCCGGGACAGTTCAATGAGCAGTTCTTC. As protein: CASSFLSPGQFNEQFF.